These 29 T cell receptor beta chains came from one sample sequenced in a study of tumor and adjacent non-tumor tissue in lung cancer (dated by TCRdb to between 2017 and 2018). RNA was isolated from bulk unsorted tissue, and RNA quality was assessed with a NanoDrop ND-1000 and an Agilent 2100. Library preparation used multiplex PCR. The sample was run on an Illumina HiSeq 2500. TCRbeta libraries were built by three rounds of nested PCR using primers (Table S4), following protocols modified from ARM-PCR. The public sequencing data were trimmed at Q25 with fastp and processed into clonotypes with MiXCR by TCRdb, which kept only in-frame beta chains. Under each unique CDR3 protein, matching rows form one entry showing the most common genes and DNA. This sample has approximately 120,000 distinct CDR3 sequences in its table, and around 75% of those were observed once. 30% to 45% of the sample rests with the top ten.

The sample comprised lung tumor tissue. The receptors derive from an older woman with non-small cell lung cancer.

Note on this clonotype: Relative to the germline gene, one junction end is altered; a read error may explain this. The V call is TRBV6-2 or TRBV6-3, the J call TRBJ2-2, with TRBD2 as a possible D gene (6 bases). CDR1 MNHEY and CDR2 SVGEGT come from the germline V gene. The CDR3 has 16 residues. CDR3 loop: CASTYPQGGRAGELFF. The CDR3 DNA follows: TGTGCCAGCACTTACCCTCAGGGAGGAAGGGCCGGGGAGCTGTTTTTT.

A remark on this clonotype: The CDR3 carries no conserved terminal phenylalanine or tryptophan, so it likely arises from a read error. J is TRBJ1-2 and V is TRBV11-2; no firm D call. The germline gives CDR1 SGHAT, CDR2 FQNNGV. V dropped 5 bases and J dropped 8 bases, with 24 bases sitting between them. The CDR3 contains 16 residues. CDR3 in amino acids: CASSPSTSDKSYGYTL. In DNA form, the CDR3 reads TGTGCCAGCAGCCCCTCCACGTCGGATAAGAGCTACGGCTACACCCTC.

This clonotype was observed a handful of times. This may stem from a read error, because a much larger clone lies one nucleotide away. The chain combines TRBV6-5 with TRBJ1-5; D gene ambiguous. The CDR3 totals 13 residues. Germline V gene lookup returns CDR1 MNHEY and CDR2 SVGAGI. V shed 6 bases and J shed 4 bases, with 10 bases lying between them. The CDR3 region is CASSRSVNQPQHF. In DNA, the CDR3 is TGTGCCAGCAGCCGGTCAGTTAATCAGCCCCAGCATTTT.

This clonotype was seen a single time. One end of the junction is discordant with germline, which a read error may explain. The V gene is TRBV20-1, the J gene TRBJ1-1; D is undetermined. The CDR3 has 13 amino acids. Per germline, CDR1 DFQATT and CDR2 SNEGSKA (reference sequence). For the CDR3, the DNA is TGCAGTGCGGTCAATTTGTCTAACACTGAAGCTTACTTT. Protein: CSAVNLSNTEAYF.

The V call is TRBV20-1, the J call TRBJ2-2; D might be TRBD2 (7 bases). The V gene lost 4 bases and the J gene lost 16 bases, with 19 bases spanning the gap. Germline CDR1 DFQATT, CDR2 SNEGSKA (reference sequence). This CDR3 has 12 amino acids. The CDR3 is CSANGQSGVRFF. CDR3 in DNA: TGCAGTGCTAATGGACAGAGCGGGGTGCGGTTTTTT.

This clonotype was seen more than once but under ten times. The J gene is TRBJ2-1, the V gene TRBV5-1, with TRBD2 matching 15 bases. V shed 4 bases, J shed 7 bases, and the junction held 6 bases outside the gene matches. Germline values: CDR1 SGHRS, CDR2 YFSETQ. The CDR3 has 16 amino acids. Written as DNA, the CDR3 is TGCGCCAGCAGCCCCGGACTAGCGGGGGGGCTGAATGAGCAGTTCTTC. It is translated as CASSPGLAGGLNEQFF.

A word on this clonotype: A much larger clone sits a single nucleotide away, making a read error possible. The rearrangement links TRBV11-2 to TRBJ2-7; no clear D. Trimming left V 0 bases short and J 1 base short, with 10 bases between. Germline lookup yields CDR1 SGHAT and CDR2 FQNNGV. This CDR3 is built from 15 residues. CDR3 protein: CASSLDLQRSYEQYF. CDR3 in DNA: TGTGCCAGCAGCTTAGATCTCCAGAGGTCCTACGAGCAGTACTTC.

Of note for this clonotype: This may be a read error: a much more frequent sequence differs by one nucleotide. The chain carries TRBV6-5 and TRBJ1-1; D call uncertain. CDR3 length: 14 amino acids. Per the germline V gene, CDR1 is MNHEY and CDR2 is SVGAGI. CDR3 DNA: TGTGCCAGCAATTACTCGAGACAGAACACTGAAGCTTTCTTT. Translation: CASNYSRQNTEAFF.

About this clonotype: This may be a read error, as it is one base from a much larger clone. The CDR3 DNA is TGTGCCAGCAGCTTGTGGGCAGGGCCTCAAAATACGCAGTATTTT. Its protein product is CASSLWAGPQNTQYF. The chain couples TRBV5-4 to TRBJ2-3, with a weak D call TRBD1 (5 bases). CDR1 is SGHNT and CDR2 is YYREEE in the germline V gene (reference sequence). CDR3 length: 15 amino acids. Trimming took 1 base from V and 7 from J, leaving 16 bases between them.

The V call is TRBV4-3, the J call TRBJ2-5; D is possibly TRBD1 (5 bases). This CDR3 is built from 15 residues. CDR1 and CDR2 (germline): LGHNA, YSLEER. V was clipped by 4 bases and J by 8 bases, with 20 bases between them. DNA for the CDR3: TGCGCCAGCAGCCTCCACTTCAGGGATAAGGAAACCCAGTACTTC. Translation: CASSLHFRDKETQYF.

Concerning this clonotype itself: A junction end diverges from the germline sequence, so it may reflect a read error. The chain joins TRBV11-3 to TRBJ1-6; D not certain. Germline values: CDR1 SGHNT, CDR2 YENEEA. This CDR3 comprises 15 residues. The CDR3 is CASSLEDRYNSPFRF. The DNA for the CDR3 is TGTGCCAGCAGCTTAGAGGATAGATATAATTCACCCTTCCGCTTT.

Points on this clonotype: It may be a read error: a sequence one base away is much more abundant. The chain uses TRBV20-1 and TRBJ2-6; tentative D call: TRBD1 (5 bases). The CDR3 runs 14 residues. CDR1 is DFQATT, CDR2 SNEGSKA, per germline (reference sequence). The CDR3 nucleotides are TGCAGTGTCCGTCCTACCTCTGGGGCCAACGTCCGGACTTTC. It is translated as CSVRPTSGANVRTF.

For this clonotype: A read error may be the cause here, since a much bigger clone is one base away. This chain joins TRBV4-3 and TRBJ1-2, with a possible D match to TRBD1 (6 bases). Germline values: CDR1 LGHNA, CDR2 YSLEER. The CDR3 covers 14 residues. The chain's CDR3 is CVSSQVVRQDGYTF. CDR3 nucleotides: TGCGTCAGCAGCCAAGTGGTACGACAGGATGGCTACACCTTC.

Comment on this clonotype: It may be a read error: a sequence one base away is much more abundant. CDR3 region: CVSSTSGVRVSPLHF. The CDR3 DNA is TGTGTCAGCAGCACCTCTGGGGTGAGGGTTTCACCCCTCCACTTT. The chain has TRBV28 and TRBJ1-6; D gene unclear. The CDR3 is 15 amino acids. The germline gives CDR1 MDHEN, CDR2 SYDVKM.

Worth noting for this clonotype: A single base separates this from a much larger clone, so it may be a read error. The chain combines TRBV19 with TRBJ2-3; D not resolved. The CDR3 runs to 14 residues. The V gene's germline CDR1 is LNHDA and CDR2 SQIVND (reference sequence). Trimming left V 10 bases short and J 7 bases short, with 21 bases between. The CDR3 here is CATGSGGLKNTQYF. CDR3 DNA: TGTGCCACCGGATCGGGCGGCTTGAAGAATACGCAGTATTTT.

Points on this clonotype: One end of the junction is discordant with germline, which a read error may explain. The V gene is TRBV4-1, the J gene TRBJ2-3, with D unresolved. This CDR3 contains 14 residues. Germline-derived CDR1 and CDR2 are MGHRA and YSYEKL. Written as DNA, the CDR3 is TGCGCCAGCAGACAAGCGAGACAAGGAGATACGCAGTATTTT. This codes for CASRQARQGDTQYF.

This clonotype has at least ten counts. The rearrangement links TRBV6-1 to TRBJ1-1; weak D call: TRBD1 (5 bases). The CDR3 loop spans 15 amino acids. Trimming took off 5 bases at V and 1 base at J, with 14 bases between the two ends. Germline CDR1 reads MNHNS; CDR2 reads SASEGT. The CDR3 DNA follows: TGTGCCAGCAGTCTGACAGCCCGAGCGAACACTGAAGCTTTCTTT. This translates into CASSLTARANTEAFF.

The chain recombines TRBV12-3 or TRBV12-4 with TRBJ1-1, with D unresolved. The CDR3 is 14 residues long. V lost 5 bases and J lost 3, with 13 bases in between. The CDR3 DNA follows: TGTGCCAGCAGTGTTAAGAGGGTGGACACTGAAGCTTTCTTT. Translation gives CASSVKRVDTEAFF.

Turning to this clonotype: A junction end diverges from the germline sequence, so it may reflect a read error. This sequence joins TRBV20-1 and TRBJ2-1; weak D call: TRBD2 (5 bases). CDR1 and CDR2 (germline): DFQATT, SNEGSKA (reference sequence). The CDR3 is 14 residues long. CDR3 in amino acids: CSARGGRGLNEQFF. The CDR3 DNA is TGCAGTGCTAGAGGCGGTCGGGGTTTGAATGAGCAATTCTTC.

In this sample, this clonotype turned up many times. The CDR3 reads CASSPTSSGGATQYF. The CDR3 region has the DNA TGTGCCAGCAGTCCCACCTCCAGCGGGGGGGCCACGCAGTATTTT. The V and J genes are TRBV6-2 or TRBV6-3 and TRBJ2-3; 10 bases map to TRBD2. The CDR3 has 15 residues. V gave up 5 bases and J gave up 9 bases; unmatched junction bases: 11. CDR1 is MNHEY, CDR2 SVGEGT, per germline.

Details on this clonotype: A much larger clone differs from this one at a single base, so this may be a read error. The chain carries TRBV6-2 or TRBV6-3 and TRBJ1-2, with D possibly matching TRBD1 (5 bases). The CDR3 totals 13 residues. CDR1 and CDR2 (germline): MNHEY, SVGEGT. The CDR3 protein is CASSYQGLNGYAF. The CDR3 DNA follows: TGTGCCAGCAGTTACCAGGGTCTGAATGGCTACGCCTTC.

Concerning this clonotype: The junction and the germline gene differ at one end; a read error may be behind it. The chain recombines TRBV11-1 with TRBJ2-7, with D possibly being TRBD1 (9 bases). The CDR3 is 16 amino acids. Germline assignment: CDR1 SGHAT and CDR2 FQDESV (reference sequence). Written as DNA, the CDR3 is TGTGCCAACAGCTTAGCGGGACAGGGAGGGTCCTACGAGCAATACTTC. This codes for CANSLAGQGGSYEQYF.

V and J are TRBV11-2 and TRBJ1-2; D remains ambiguous. Germline CDR1 SGHAT, CDR2 FQNNGV. Trimming shortened V by 5 bases and J by 0 bases, and 13 bases separated the two germline ends. There are 15 residues in the CDR3. CDR3 loop: CASSTNTAANYGYTF. The DNA for the CDR3 is TGTGCCAGCAGCACCAACACGGCCGCTAACTATGGCTACACCTTC.

As regards this clonotype: The junction shows a germline mismatch at one end, possibly a read error. CDR3 DNA sequence: TGTGCCAGCAGCTCCCGGGACAGGTCCTACAATGAGCTGTTCTTC. Residues: CASSSRDRSYNELFF. The chain is built from TRBV11-2 and TRBJ2-1; 8 bases match TRBD1. Germline lookup yields CDR1 SGHAT and CDR2 FQNNGV. The CDR3 is 15 residues long.

Concerning this clonotype: Given a much more abundant clone one base away, this may be a read error. The chain employs TRBV6-5 and TRBJ1-1; tentatively, D is TRBD1 (5 bases). The CDR3 is 14 residues long. Looked up from germline, CDR1 is MNHEY and CDR2 is SVGAGI. The CDR3 here is CVSRPPGTNTEAFF. CDR3 in DNA: TGTGTCAGCAGACCACCGGGGACGAACACTGAAGCTTTCTTT.

This clonotype came up many times. The chain recombines TRBV30 with TRBJ1-1, with TRBD1 identical over 10 bases. Germline loops: CDR1 GTSNPN, CDR2 SVGIG (reference sequence). V was clipped by 6 bases and J by 8 bases; unmatched bases: 9. The CDR3 spans 13 residues. Here the CDR3 reads CACKTTGGAEAFF. The CDR3 DNA reads TGTGCCTGCAAAACGACAGGGGGCGCCGAAGCTTTCTTT.

V is TRBV11-2 and J is TRBJ2-1; tentative D call: TRBD2 (6 bases). The germline gives CDR1 SGHAT, CDR2 FQNNGV. The CDR3 runs to 16 residues. V was shortened by 5 bases and J by 10 bases, with 24 bases between the two germline ends. Here the CDR3 reads CASSNKTGLVFGEQFF. In DNA form, the CDR3 reads TGTGCCAGCAGCAATAAAACGGGACTCGTATTCGGGGAGCAGTTCTTC.

This clonotype was recorded a few times. A much larger clone sits a single nucleotide away, making a read error possible. CDR3: CASSLECPGELFF. The CDR3 DNA reads as TGTGCCAGCAGCTTGGAATGCCCCGGGGAGCTGTTTTTT. The chain combines TRBV5-4 with TRBJ2-2; D remains unclear. With 0 bases removed from V and 6 bases from J, the gap between germline ends came to 6 bases. Germline V gene sequence: CDR1 SGHNT, CDR2 YYREEE (reference sequence). The CDR3 sequence is 13 residues long.

On this clonotype itself: With a much larger clone just one base away, this may be a read error. CDR3 coding DNA: TGTGCCAGCAGTAGGAATAGACTGAACTCCTACAATGAGCAGTTCTTC. As protein: CASSRNRLNSYNEQFF. The rearrangement uses TRBV6-2 or TRBV6-3 and TRBJ2-1; D call uncertain. Trimming took off 5 bases at V and 0 bases at J, with 14 bases between the two ends. The CDR3 has 16 residues. Germline CDR1 is MNHEY and CDR2 is SVGEGT.